The 22 T cell receptor beta chains below come from one sample, sequenced in a study of T cell responses to AZD1222 COVID-19 vaccine. TCRdb keeps only in-frame clones here, not all; method: immunoSEQ multiplex PCR. The profile shows 90,000 to 150,000 clones, about 89% of them singletons. This sample comprised peripheral blood, obtained on day 0 of AZD1222 vaccination. These receptors originate from an adult in good health.

J is TRBJ2-5 and V is TRBV19; tentatively, D is TRBD2 (6 bases). Between the trimmed V and J ends, which lost 5 bases and 1 base, there was a span of 11 bases. CDR3 length equals 14 residues. Germline loops: CDR1 LNHDA, CDR2 SQIVND (reference sequence). The CDR3 is CASSPRDLQETQYF. The DNA for the CDR3 is TGTGCCAGTAGTCCGCGGGACCTCCAAGAGACCCAGTACTTC.

This rearrangement joins TRBV3-1 (or the pseudogene TRBV3-2) to TRBJ2-1, with 8 nucleotides matching TRBD2. The J segment lost 14 bases and the V segment lost 3 bases, leaving 15 bases of the junction unmatched. CDR1 LGHDT and CDR2 YNNKEL come from the germline V gene (reference sequence). The length of the CDR3 is 15 residues. The CDR3 sequence is CASSHPPRSGSGEFF. CDR3 nucleotides: TGTGCCAGCAGCCACCCCCCAAGGAGCGGGAGTGGGGAGTTCTTC.

V is TRBV24-1 and J is TRBJ2-2; D not certain. This CDR3 spans 16 amino acids. V lost 3 bases and J 8 bases, leaving 18 bases between the germline ends. Germline V CDR1 and CDR2: KGHDR, SFDVKD. The CDR3 spells CATSDGPHLGPGELFF. Written as DNA, the CDR3 is TGTGCCACCAGTGATGGTCCCCATTTGGGTCCGGGGGAGCTGTTTTTT.

By proportion, this clone is medium-sized. The V call is TRBV6-1, the J call TRBJ1-6, with D unresolved. CDR3 length: 15 residues. Per the germline V gene, CDR1 is MNHNS and CDR2 is SASEGT. The V and J ends lost 0 bases and 7 bases respectively, with 10 bases between them. For the CDR3, the DNA is TGTGCCAGCAGTGAAGCCGAGGACGGGAATTCACCCCTCCACTTT. Its translation: CASSEAEDGNSPLHF.

The chain has TRBV30 and TRBJ1-6, with D perhaps matching TRBD1 (6 bases). V shed 3 bases and J shed 6 bases, with 15 bases lying between them. Germline-derived CDR1 and CDR2 are GTSNPN and SVGIG (reference sequence). This CDR3 comprises 15 residues. The CDR3 loop is CAWRVGGPSNSPLHF. CDR3 sequence (DNA): TGTGCCTGGAGAGTCGGGGGGCCCTCTAATTCACCCCTCCACTTT.

The chain carries TRBV6-6 and TRBJ2-7; no reliable D call. Germline CDR1 is MNHNY and CDR2 is SVGAGI (reference sequence). The CDR3 sequence is 14 residues long. V was shortened by 0 bases and J by 3 bases, with 9 bases between the two germline ends. CDR3 protein: CASSYSGSDYEQYF. In nucleotides, the CDR3 is TGTGCCAGCAGTTACTCTGGCAGTGACTACGAGCAGTACTTC.

This clone was recorded only once. The chain recombines TRBV30 with TRBJ1-3, with unresolved D. Germline-derived CDR1 and CDR2 are GTSNPN and SVGIG (reference sequence). CDR3 length equals 13 residues. V was trimmed by 0 bases and J by 3 bases, leaving 6 bases between them. The CDR3 sequence is CAWSVQNGNTIYF. The CDR3 DNA is TGTGCCTGGAGTGTCCAAAATGGAAACACCATATATTTT.

The V gene is TRBV5-1, the J gene TRBJ1-2; the D is unclear. V lost 3 bases, J lost 4 bases, and 10 bases lay in between. CDR1 and CDR2 from the germline V gene are SGHRS and YFSETQ. This CDR3 comprises 13 residues. For the CDR3, the DNA is TGCGCCAGCAGCTCCCCGTTTGGCTATGGCTACACCTTC. Protein: CASSSPFGYGYTF.

The V gene is TRBV5-1, the J gene TRBJ2-4; D is uncertain. CDR1 SGHRS and CDR2 YFSETQ come from the germline V gene. Trimming removed 1 base at V and 8 bases at J, with 10 bases between. The CDR3 has 13 amino acids. The CDR3 loop reads CASSLMLEDIQYF. In DNA, the CDR3 is TGCGCCAGCAGCTTGATGCTAGAAGACATTCAGTACTTC.

CDR3 residues: CASRGDRGRTGELFF. In DNA form, the CDR3 reads TGTGCCAGCAGAGGGGACAGGGGGCGCACCGGGGAGCTGTTTTTT. The gene calls are TRBV2 and TRBJ2-2, with TRBD1 identical over 12 bases. V gave up 6 bases and J gave up 4 bases; unmatched junction bases: 3. This CDR3 has 15 amino acids. Germline V gene data show CDR1 as SNHLY and CDR2 as FYNNEI.

The chain carries TRBV27 and TRBJ1-1; D possibly corresponds to TRBD1 (5 bases). CDR3 length: 15 amino acids. The germline V gene has CDR1 MNHEY and CDR2 SMNVEV (reference sequence). Trimming stripped 0 bases from V and 1 base from J, with 9 bases between. The CDR3 DNA is TGTGCCAGCAGTTTATCTTGGGGCGCGAACACTGAAGCTTTCTTT. Translation gives CASSLSWGANTEAFF.

The rearrangement uses TRBV2 and TRBJ2-2; D gene unclear. Germline loops: CDR1 SNHLY, CDR2 FYNNEI. Trimming shortened V by 6 bases and J by 6 bases, and 14 bases separated the two germline ends. The CDR3 consists of 14 residues. CDR3 nucleotides: TGTGCCAGCAGGCTTACATATTTATCCGGGGAGCTGTTTTTT. Translated, it gives CASRLTYLSGELFF.

J is TRBJ1-4 and V is TRBV2; 9 nucleotides match TRBD1. Germline values: CDR1 SNHLY, CDR2 FYNNEI. This CDR3 contains 18 residues. V trimming: 1 base; J trimming: 8 bases; junction bases outside the gene matches: 14. Written as DNA, the CDR3 is TGTGCCAGCAGTGAAGGTCGGACAGGGGCCCTGACAAGGGAAAAACTGTTTTTT. Protein sequence: CASSEGRTGALTREKLFF.

The chain joins TRBV5-1 to TRBJ1-6; D gene ambiguous. The CDR3 is 13 residues long. Germline CDR1 is SGHRS and CDR2 is YFSETQ. V gave up 4 bases and J gave up 4 bases, with 6 bases separating them. The CDR3 loop is CASSPEYNSPLHF. The CDR3, as DNA: TGCGCCAGCAGCCCAGAATATAATTCACCCCTCCACTTT.

The V call is TRBV9, the J call TRBJ1-2; 7 bases agree with TRBD1. CDR3 length: 16 residues. V lost 0 bases and J lost 4; bases outside the gene matches: 9. Germline CDR1 and CDR2: SGDLS and YYNGEE. This CDR3 is CASSVAQAGGGYGYTF. The CDR3 DNA reads as TGTGCCAGCAGCGTAGCCCAGGCAGGGGGAGGCTATGGCTACACCTTC.

This chain joins TRBV27 and TRBJ1-1; TRBD1 might be the D (5 bases). CDR3 length: 14 residues. From germline, CDR1 is MNHEY and CDR2 SMNVEV (reference sequence). Deletions cut 3 bases from V and 2 bases from J, with 10 bases between. The CDR3 DNA is TGTGCCAGCAGTTTCATGGGGGGTAACACTGAAGCTTTCTTT. Encoded protein: CASSFMGGNTEAFF.

This chain joins TRBV2 and TRBJ1-1, with a possible D match to TRBD1 (5 bases). CDR3 length: 13 residues. Trimming took 6 bases from V and 3 from J, leaving 11 bases between them. From germline, CDR1 is SNHLY and CDR2 FYNNEI. The CDR3 reads CASRVRVDTEAFF. In nucleotides, the CDR3 is TGTGCCAGCAGAGTCAGGGTAGACACTGAAGCTTTCTTT.

V is TRBV12-3 or TRBV12-4 and J is TRBJ1-2, with a tentative D call TRBD1 (5 bases). The CDR3 extends over 13 amino acids. Trimming shortened V by 6 bases and J by 7 bases, and 15 bases separated the two germline ends. CDR3 DNA sequence: TGTGCCAGCAGCCTCAGGGTGGGGCTTGGCTACACCTTC. Its translation: CASSLRVGLGYTF.

The chain carries TRBV5-5 and TRBJ1-3; D might be TRBD1 (5 bases). V gave up 2 bases and J gave up 0 bases, with 12 bases separating them. CDR3 length: 16 amino acids. The germline gives CDR1 SGHKS, CDR2 YYEKEE (reference sequence). This CDR3 is CASSLSFRVSGNTIYF. Written as DNA, the CDR3 is TGTGCCAGCAGCTTAAGTTTCAGGGTCTCTGGAAACACCATATATTTT.

The sample holds one count of this clone. CDR3: CAISVGDGGYEQYF. The CDR3 region has the DNA TGTGCCATCAGTGTAGGGGACGGCGGCTACGAGCAGTACTTC. The rearrangement links TRBV10-3 to TRBJ2-7, with D perhaps assigned TRBD1 or TRBD2 (5 bases each). V shed 4 bases and J shed 3 bases, with 13 bases lying between them. The CDR3 covers 14 residues. Germline-derived CDR1 and CDR2 are ENHRY and SYGVKD.

CDR3 nucleotide sequence: TGTGCCAGTTTCCGGGACAGGGCCACAACTAATGAAAAACTGTTTTTT. Translating gives CASFRDRATTNEKLFF. The rearrangement uses TRBV2 and TRBJ1-4, with TRBD1 matching over 9 bases. Germline loops: CDR1 SNHLY, CDR2 FYNNEI. J gave up 0 bases and V 9 bases, and 8 bases lay outside the gene matches. CDR3 length: 16 residues.

The chain recombines TRBV7-9 with TRBJ2-3, with TRBD2 identical over 7 bases. CDR1 SEHNR and CDR2 FQNEAQ come from the germline V gene (reference sequence). Trimming took 5 bases from V and 7 from J; bases not matched to a gene: 3. This CDR3 contains 12 residues. The CDR3 is CASSPAGNTQYF. CDR3 nucleotides: TGTGCCAGCAGCCCAGCGGGAAATACGCAGTATTTT.